This TCR beta chain was recorded in a study of CD8+ T cells in alopecia areata. CDR1 and CDR2 (germline): SSHAT, FNYEAQ (reference sequence). The CDR3 is 12 residues long. Broader study findings: Tissue-resident alphabeta T cells belonging to normal skin likewise get sequenced within scalp specimens.

It was cDNA, reverse transcribed from extracted RNA, that served as the sequencing template. Here immunoSEQ multiplex PCR was the method, and the copy in TCRdb shows in-frame clones only, minus some. This sample has roughly 32,000 clones, with around two thirds found just once. Details on this clone: Its target is unknown. The junction does not match germline at one end; this may be a read error.

The TCR comes from a human donor with alopecia areata. Sample: NKG2D-high CD8+ T cells sorted from blood. The chain has TRBV7-7 and TRBJ2-3, with D tentatively TRBD1 (6 bases). CDR3 amino acids: CASSPGADTQYF. In DNA form, the CDR3 reads TGTGCTAGCAGTCCAGGGGCGGATACGCAGTATTTT. Full variable domain (missing parts from reference TRBV7-7 and TRBJ2-3): GAGVSQSPRYKVTKRGQDVTLRCDPISSHATLYWYQQALGQGPEFLTYFNYEAQPDKSGLPSDRFSAERPEGSISTLTIQRTEQRDSAMYRCASSPGADTQYFGPGTRLTVL.